The 9 T cell receptor beta chains listed next were all sequenced from one sample in a study of somatic mutations in cytotoxic T cells in rheumatoid arthritis. Profiling relied on immunoSEQ multiplex PCR, and the TCRdb table lists in-frame clones only, not all of them. The sample lists about 20,000 clones, roughly nine tenths occurring once. The source material was CD8+ T cells sorted from blood. The origin of the receptors is a man in his forties or fifties in good health.

The gene calls are TRBV19 and TRBJ2-6, with D tentatively TRBD1 or TRBD2 (5 bases each). This CDR3 has 16 residues. Germline-derived CDR1 and CDR2 are LNHDA and SQIVND (reference sequence). V lost 3 bases to trimming and J lost 2 bases, with 11 bases between them. The CDR3 region has the DNA TGTGCCAGTAGTATGTGGCAGGGACCTGGGGCCAACGTCCTGACTTTC. Protein: CASSMWQGPGANVLTF.

The rearrangement links TRBV27 to TRBJ2-5; weak D call: TRBD1 (6 bases). The CDR3 is 16 residues long. CDR1 is MNHEY, CDR2 SMNVEV, per germline (reference sequence). Trimming took off 4 bases at V and 2 bases at J, with 17 bases between the two ends. The CDR3 region is CASSSMDSTIQETQYF. The CDR3 DNA reads as TGTGCCAGCAGTTCGATGGACAGCACTATACAAGAGACCCAGTACTTC.

This rearrangement joins TRBV4-3 to TRBJ2-1; 11 bases line up with TRBD2. Per the germline V gene, CDR1 is LGHNA and CDR2 is YSLEER. The CDR3 extends over 20 amino acids. With 1 base clipped from V and 3 bases from J, the junction kept 14 bases outside the gene matches. CDR3 sequence (DNA): TGCGCCAGCAGCCAAGGTTTACTAGCGGGAGTAACTCGGGACTACAATGAGCAGTTCTTC. Translation: CASSQGLLAGVTRDYNEQFF.

The rearrangement uses TRBV27 and TRBJ2-1; D is undetermined. V gave up 6 bases and J gave up 4 bases, with 4 bases separating them. The CDR3 length is 11 residues. The germline gives CDR1 MNHEY, CDR2 SMNVEV (reference sequence). CDR3 DNA: TGTGCCAGCAGGACATACAATGAGCAGTTCTTC. This translates into CASRTYNEQFF.

This chain connects TRBV28 to TRBJ2-7, with 8 bases aligning to TRBD1. Trimming removed 3 bases from V and 3 bases from J; junction bases left unmatched: 10. CDR1 MDHEN and CDR2 SYDVKM come from the germline V gene. There are 16 residues in the CDR3. The CDR3 spells CASSLGETGDFYEQYF. As DNA, the CDR3 is TGTGCCAGCAGTTTGGGAGAGACAGGGGATTTCTACGAGCAGTACTTC.

V is TRBV7-6 and J is TRBJ1-4; 9 positions agree with TRBD1. V gave up 6 bases and J gave up 8 bases; unmatched junction bases: 7. The CDR3 has 14 amino acids. CDR1 SGHVS and CDR2 FNYEAQ come from the germline V gene. Here the CDR3 DNA reads TGTGCCAGCAGTCACAGGGGGCCGAGGGAAAAACTGTTTTTT. It encodes CASSHRGPREKLFF.

The chain couples TRBV28 to TRBJ2-1; a possible D gene is TRBD2 (5 bases). Germline V gives CDR1 MDHEN, CDR2 SYDVKM. V lost 3 bases and J lost 4, with 16 bases in between. The CDR3 is 16 residues long. CDR3 amino acids: CASSLGMGRRYNEQFF. CDR3 nucleotides: TGTGCCAGCAGTTTGGGCATGGGTAGGAGGTACAATGAGCAGTTCTTC.

CDR3 region: CASSAEGAGVQETQYF. Here the CDR3 DNA reads TGTGCCAGCAGCGCAGAAGGAGCGGGGGTCCAAGAGACCCAGTACTTC. The chain is built from TRBV9 and TRBJ2-5; 8 positions agree with TRBD2. Germline assignment: CDR1 SGDLS and CDR2 YYNGEE. V dropped 3 bases and J dropped 1; count of bases not matched to a gene: 8. This CDR3 has 16 amino acids.

The rearrangement uses TRBV5-1 and TRBJ2-1; possible D gene TRBD1, 5 bases. The V and J ends lost 2 bases and 5 bases respectively, with 5 bases between them. From germline, CDR1 is SGHRS and CDR2 YFSETQ. The CDR3 extends over 12 amino acids. For the CDR3, the DNA is TGCGCCAGCAGCTTCAGGGACAATGAGCAGTTCTTC. This sequence encodes CASSFRDNEQFF.